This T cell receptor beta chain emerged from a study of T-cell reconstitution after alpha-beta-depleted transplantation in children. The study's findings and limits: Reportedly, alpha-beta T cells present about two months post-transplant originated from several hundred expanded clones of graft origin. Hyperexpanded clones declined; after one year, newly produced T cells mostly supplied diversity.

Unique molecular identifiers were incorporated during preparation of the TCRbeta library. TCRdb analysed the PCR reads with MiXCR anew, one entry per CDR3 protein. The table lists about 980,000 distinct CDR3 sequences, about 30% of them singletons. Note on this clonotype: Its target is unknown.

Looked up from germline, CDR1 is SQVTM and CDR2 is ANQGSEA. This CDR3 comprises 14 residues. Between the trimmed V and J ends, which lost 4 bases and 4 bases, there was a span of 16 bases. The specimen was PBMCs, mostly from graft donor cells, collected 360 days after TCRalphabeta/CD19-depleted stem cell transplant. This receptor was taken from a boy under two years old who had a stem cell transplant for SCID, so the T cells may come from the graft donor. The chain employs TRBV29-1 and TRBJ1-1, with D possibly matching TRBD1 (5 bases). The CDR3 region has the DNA TGCAGCGTTGTTTCGAGGGGCGTTTCCACTGAAGCTTTCTTT. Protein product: CSVVSRGVSTEAFF.